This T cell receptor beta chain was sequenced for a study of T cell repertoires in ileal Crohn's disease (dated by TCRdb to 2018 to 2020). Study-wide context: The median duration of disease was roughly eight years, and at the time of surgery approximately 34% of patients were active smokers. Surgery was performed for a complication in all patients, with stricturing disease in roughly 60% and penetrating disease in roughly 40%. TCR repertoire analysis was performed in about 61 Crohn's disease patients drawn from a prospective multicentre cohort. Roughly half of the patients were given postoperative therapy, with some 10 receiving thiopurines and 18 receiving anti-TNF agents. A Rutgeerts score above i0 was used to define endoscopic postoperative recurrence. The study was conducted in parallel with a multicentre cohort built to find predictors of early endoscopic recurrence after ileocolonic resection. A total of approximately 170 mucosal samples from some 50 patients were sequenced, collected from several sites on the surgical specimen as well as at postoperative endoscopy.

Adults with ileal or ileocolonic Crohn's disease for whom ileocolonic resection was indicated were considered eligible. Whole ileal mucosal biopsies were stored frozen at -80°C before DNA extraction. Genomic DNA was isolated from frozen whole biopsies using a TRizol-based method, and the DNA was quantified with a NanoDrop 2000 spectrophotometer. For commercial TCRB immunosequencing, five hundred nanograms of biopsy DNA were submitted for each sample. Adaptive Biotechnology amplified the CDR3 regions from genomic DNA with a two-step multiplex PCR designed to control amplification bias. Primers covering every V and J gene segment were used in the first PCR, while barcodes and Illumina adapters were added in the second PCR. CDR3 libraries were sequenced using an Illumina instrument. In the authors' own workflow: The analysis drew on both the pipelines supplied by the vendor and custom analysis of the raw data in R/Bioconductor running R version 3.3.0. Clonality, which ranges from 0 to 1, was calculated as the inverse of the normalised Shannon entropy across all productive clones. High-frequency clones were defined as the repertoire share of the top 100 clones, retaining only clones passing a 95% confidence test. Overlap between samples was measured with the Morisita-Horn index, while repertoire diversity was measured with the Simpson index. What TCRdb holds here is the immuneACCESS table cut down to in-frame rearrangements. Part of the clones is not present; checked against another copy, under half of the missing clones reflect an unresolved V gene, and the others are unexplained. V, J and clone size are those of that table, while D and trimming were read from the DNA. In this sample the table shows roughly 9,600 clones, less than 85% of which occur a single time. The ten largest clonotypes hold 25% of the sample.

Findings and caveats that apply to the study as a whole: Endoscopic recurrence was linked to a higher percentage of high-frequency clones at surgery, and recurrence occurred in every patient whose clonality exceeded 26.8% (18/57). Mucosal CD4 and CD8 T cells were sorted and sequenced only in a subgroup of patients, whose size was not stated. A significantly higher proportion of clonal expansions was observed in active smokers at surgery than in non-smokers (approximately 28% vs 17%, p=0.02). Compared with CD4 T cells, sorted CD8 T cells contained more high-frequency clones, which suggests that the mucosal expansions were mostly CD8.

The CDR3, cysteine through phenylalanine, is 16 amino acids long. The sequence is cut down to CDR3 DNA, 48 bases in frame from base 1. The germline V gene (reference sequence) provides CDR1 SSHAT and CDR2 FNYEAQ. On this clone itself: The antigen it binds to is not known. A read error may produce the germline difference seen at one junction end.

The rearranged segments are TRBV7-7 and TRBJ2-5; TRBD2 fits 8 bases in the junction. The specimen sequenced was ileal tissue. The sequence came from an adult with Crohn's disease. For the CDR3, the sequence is CASTRGEREFVETQYF. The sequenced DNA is TGTGCTAGCACCCGGGGGGAGCGGGAGTTCGTGGAGACCCAGTACTTC.